Presented here are 11 T cell receptor beta chains from one specimen sequenced in a study of blood T cell repertoires in COVID-19. This table comes from immunoSEQ multiplex PCR, and its TCRdb copy is limited to in-frame clones, with some not included. Of around 300,000 clones listed, over 75% are singletons. What was sequenced was PBMCs or T cells enriched from blood (not recorded which). The receptors were gathered from a woman aged 18 to 35 who had recovered from COVID-19.

This clone has more than one count but fewer than ten. The chain carries TRBV6-4 and TRBJ2-2; possibly TRBD1 for D (7 bases). V was clipped by 4 bases and J by 6 bases, with 12 bases between them. This CDR3 is 14 amino acids long. CDR1 is MRHNA and CDR2 is SNTAGT in the germline V gene. The CDR3: CASSGDREAGELFF. DNA for the CDR3: TGTGCCAGCAGTGGTGACAGGGAGGCCGGGGAGCTGTTTTTT.

This sequence joins TRBV5-6 and TRBJ1-2; 7 bases are shared with TRBD1. The CDR3 covers 14 residues. Germline values: CDR1 SGHDT, CDR2 YYEEEE. V lost 4 bases to trimming and J lost 4 bases; unmatched junction nucleotides: 7. CDR3 coding DNA: TGTGCCAGCAGCCCGGGACAGTTAAGCTATGGCTACACCTTC. Its protein product is CASSPGQLSYGYTF.

The chain combines TRBV11-2 with TRBJ2-7; 7 bases fit TRBD2. Germline loops: CDR1 SGHAT, CDR2 FQNNGV. This CDR3 is 14 amino acids long. J gave up 5 bases and V 0 bases, and 4 bases lay outside the gene matches. CDR3 DNA sequence: TGTGCCAGCAGCTTAGATAGACTAGCCCACGAGCAGTACTTC. Encoded protein: CASSLDRLAHEQYF. The whole variable domain, remainder taken from reference TRBV11-2 and TRBJ2-7, is EAGVAQSPRYKIIEKRQSVAFWCNPISGHATLYWYQQILGQGPKLLIQFQNNGVVDDSQLPKDRFSAERLKGVDSTLKIQPAKLEDSAVYLCASSLDRLAHEQYFGPGTRLTVT.

The V call is TRBV5-1, the J call TRBJ1-5; D might be TRBD1 (5 bases). CDR3 length: 16 residues. Trimming pared 0 bases from V and 3 bases from J, leaving 13 bases between. Germline values: CDR1 SGHRS, CDR2 YFSETQ. CDR3 coding DNA: TGCGCCAGCAGCTTGGAAGGGGCAGGGCACAATCAGCCCCAGCATTTT. Its translation: CASSLEGAGHNQPQHF.

This clone was picked up a small number of times. This chain links TRBV11-1 with TRBJ2-2, with D maybe TRBD1 (5 bases). V was trimmed by 5 bases and J by 5 bases, leaving 9 bases between them. This CDR3 contains 13 residues. CDR1 is SGHAT and CDR2 is FQDESV in the germline V gene (reference sequence). CDR3 in amino acids: CASSQTATGELFF. CDR3 DNA sequence: TGTGCCAGCAGCCAGACAGCTACCGGGGAGCTGTTTTTT.

The V gene is TRBV10-2, the J gene TRBJ1-4; D call uncertain. From germline, CDR1 is WSHSY and CDR2 SAAADI. The length of the CDR3 is 15 residues. V was trimmed by 4 bases and J by 0 bases, leaving 9 bases between them. The CDR3 spells CASSAEAATNEKLFF. DNA for the CDR3: TGCGCCAGCAGTGCTGAGGCGGCAACTAATGAAAAACTGTTTTTT.

The chain couples TRBV2 to TRBJ2-2; possibly TRBD1 for D (6 bases). This CDR3 is 16 amino acids long. The V end lost 0 bases, the J end lost 5 bases, and 13 bases lay between the germline ends. In germline, CDR1 is SNHLY, CDR2 FYNNEI. Here the CDR3 reads CASSEARQGLTGELFF. CDR3 DNA: TGTGCCAGCAGTGAAGCGCGTCAGGGGCTAACCGGGGAGCTGTTTTTT.

The J gene is TRBJ1-5, the V gene TRBV3-1 (or the pseudogene TRBV3-2); D is ambiguous. The V end lost 4 bases, the J end lost 0 bases, and 10 bases lay between the germline ends. The CDR3 runs to 15 residues. Germline values: CDR1 LGHDT, CDR2 YNNKEL (reference sequence). CDR3 DNA: TGTGCCAGCAGCCGATCGGCGGGTAGCAATCAGCCCCAGCATTTT. Its protein is CASSRSAGSNQPQHF.

V is TRBV2 and J is TRBJ1-4; 8 bases are shared with TRBD1. The CDR3 runs to 17 residues. The J segment lost 0 bases and the V segment lost 4 bases, leaving 7 bases of the junction unmatched. Germline V gene data show CDR1 as SNHLY and CDR2 as FYNNEI. CDR3 residues: CASSGPGQASTNEKLFF. CDR3 coding DNA: TGTGCCAGCAGTGGACCGGGACAGGCTTCAACTAATGAAAAACTGTTTTTT.

The gene calls are TRBV2 and TRBJ2-7; weak D call: TRBD2 (5 bases). CDR3 length: 12 amino acids. Trimming removed 6 bases from V and 0 bases from J, with 6 bases in between. Germline V gene data show CDR1 as SNHLY and CDR2 as FYNNEI. The CDR3 is CASRGSSYEQYF. The CDR3 region has the DNA TGTGCCAGCAGGGGGAGCTCCTACGAGCAGTACTTC.

This chain connects TRBV6-5 to TRBJ2-7, with a weak D call TRBD2 (6 bases). This CDR3 comprises 13 residues. V lost 5 bases and J 1 base, leaving 9 bases between the germline ends. Germline CDR1 MNHEY, CDR2 SVGAGI. CDR3 DNA: TGTGCCAGCAGTAAAAGCGGGTCCTACGAGCAGTACTTC. This translates into CASSKSGSYEQYF.